This T cell receptor beta chain was profiled in a study of blood T cell repertoires in COVID-19. At the level of the study: There were acute and convalescent COVID-19 samples, and they came from the United States, Italy and Spain.

Germline V gives CDR1 SGHDT, CDR2 YYEEEE. Trimming shortened V by 3 bases and J by 3 bases, and 16 bases separated the two germline ends. CDR3 length equals 15 residues. Assay used: immunoSEQ multiplex PCR; TCRdb lists only in-frame clones, some missing. The sample has a few hundred thousand clones; approximately 90% are singletons. Sequenced: peripheral blood. The rearrangement uses TRBV5-6 and TRBJ2-7; tentatively, D is TRBD1 (6 bases). The source is a woman aged 55 to 70 with acute or convalescent COVID-19. CDR3 in DNA: TGTGCCAGCAGCTGGATGACAGGTGGGGTCTACGAGCAGTACTTC. Its protein is CASSWMTGGVYEQYF.